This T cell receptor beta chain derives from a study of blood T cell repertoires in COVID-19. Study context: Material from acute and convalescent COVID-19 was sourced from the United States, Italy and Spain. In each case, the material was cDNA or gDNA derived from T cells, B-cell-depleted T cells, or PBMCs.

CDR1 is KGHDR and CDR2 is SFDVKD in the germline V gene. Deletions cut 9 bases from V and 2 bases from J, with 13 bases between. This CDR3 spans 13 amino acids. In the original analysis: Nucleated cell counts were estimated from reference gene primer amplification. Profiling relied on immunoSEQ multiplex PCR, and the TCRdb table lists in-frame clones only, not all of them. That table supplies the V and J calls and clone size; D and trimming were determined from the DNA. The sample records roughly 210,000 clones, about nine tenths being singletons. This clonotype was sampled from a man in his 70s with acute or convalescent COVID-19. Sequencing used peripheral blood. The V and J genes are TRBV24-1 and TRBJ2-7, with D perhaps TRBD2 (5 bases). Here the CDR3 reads CATSLAVPYEQYF. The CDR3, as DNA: TGTGCCACCTCCCTAGCCGTTCCCTACGAGCAGTACTTC.